Given below is one T cell receptor (beta chain) in context. Its antigen is as yet unknown. This specimen belongs to a study of T cell responses to AZD1222 COVID-19 vaccine. Study-level points and caveats: Unmutated regions of variants are reportedly targeted by nearly half of spike-specific TCRs. There were mostly white British donors and more females than males, and clonal diversity was possibly underestimated.

From germline, CDR1 is MDHEN and CDR2 SYDVKM. The length of the CDR3 is 14 residues. V lost 3 bases to trimming and J lost 7 bases; unmatched junction nucleotides: 4. TCRdb keeps only in-frame clones here, not all; method: immunoSEQ multiplex PCR. The sample includes 45,000 to 60,000 clones, about 86% seen only once; the top ten take 16%. This TCR came from an adult in good health. Sequences were derived from peripheral blood, sampled on day 0 of AZD1222 vaccination. J is TRBJ1-5 and V is TRBV28, with 9 nucleotides matching TRBD1. DNA for the CDR3: TGTGCCAGCAGTTTGGGGACAGGGTACCAGCCCCAGCATTTT. Protein product: CASSLGTGYQPQHF. The full variable domain, its missing parts supplied by reference TRBV28 and TRBJ1-5, is DVKVTQSSRYLVKRTGEKVFLECVQDMDHENMFWYRQDPGLGLRLIYFSYDVKMKEKGDIPEGYSVSREKKERFSLILESASTNQTSMYLCASSLGTGYQPQHFGDGTRLSIL.